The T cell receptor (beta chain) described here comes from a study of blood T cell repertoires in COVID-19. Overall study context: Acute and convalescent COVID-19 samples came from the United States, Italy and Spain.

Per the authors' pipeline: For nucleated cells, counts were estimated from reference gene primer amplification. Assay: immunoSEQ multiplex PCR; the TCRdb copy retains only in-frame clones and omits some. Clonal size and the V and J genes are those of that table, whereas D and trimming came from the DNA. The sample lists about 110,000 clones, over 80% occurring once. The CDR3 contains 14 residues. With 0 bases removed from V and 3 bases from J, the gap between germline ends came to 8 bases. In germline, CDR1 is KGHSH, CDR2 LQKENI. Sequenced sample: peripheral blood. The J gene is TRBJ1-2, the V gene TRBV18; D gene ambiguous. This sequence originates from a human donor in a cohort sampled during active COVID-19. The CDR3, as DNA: TGTGCCAGCTCACCACCGTACCAGGACTATGGCTACACCTTC. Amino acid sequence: CASSPPYQDYGYTF.